The clone carrying this TCR beta chain appeared a few times. Its target is not known. The source of the sample is a study of T cells in Graves' hyperthyroidism and ophthalmopathy. The study defined stable Graves' hyperthyroidism as no ophthalmopathy progression within 18 months. Patients were excluded for uncontrolled infection, other autoimmune disease, pregnancy or lactation. Diagnoses rested on clinical symptoms, serum thyroxine and TRAb, thyroid ultrasound and orbital computed tomography. TCR beta CDR3 regions were amplified from RNA. Researchers ran a first-round RT-PCR on the TCR CDR3 using the HTBI primer set. TCRdb redid the calling of the multiplex PCR reads with MiXCR, one entry per CDR3 protein. The sample lists hundreds of thousands of distinct CDR3 sequences; 15% to 18% were seen once. Per germline, CDR1 MNHEY and CDR2 SVGEGT. Trimming left V 4 bases short and J 7 bases short, with 17 bases between. The CDR3 consists of 15 residues.

Regarding the study as a whole: Progression to ophthalmopathy was predicted a median of 6.5 months early.

The TCR sequence derives from a woman younger than 30 with Graves' hyperthyroidism. The gene calls are TRBV6-2 or TRBV6-3 and TRBJ2-1; D is uncertain. The source material was blood. The DNA for the CDR3 is TGTGCCAGCAGTTTTGCCCCTATTTGGAGTAATGAGCAGTTCTTC. Residues: CASSFAPIWSNEQFF.